This paragraph covers one T cell receptor (beta chain) sequence. The antigen remains unidentified. The entry originates in a study of OX40 agonist ivuxolimab in advanced cancers. Study-level results: Patients with a partial response at 0.1-3.0 mg/kg had among the lowest clonal expansion. Among some nonresponders, normalized T-cell clonal expansion was also low. In general, CD8+ T cells held more expanded clones than CD4+ did, on average.

Trimming took off 8 bases at V and 0 bases at J, with 13 bases between the two ends. CDR3 length equals 14 residues. Germline CDR1 MNHNS, CDR2 SASEGT. Sequencing used immunoSEQ multiplex PCR; TCRdb keeps in-frame clones, though not all of them. Of just over 50,000 clones in the sample, roughly 90% were seen once. The receptor was derived from an adult with an advanced solid tumor such as melanoma, head and neck, liver or kidney cancer. Sequencing was performed on CD4+ or CD8+ T cells sorted from blood, taken in a trial of the OX40 agonist ivuxolimab. The V call is TRBV6-1, the J call TRBJ1-2, with a possible D match to TRBD1 (6 bases). CDR3 coding DNA: TGTGCCAGCGCTCAGGGGCCGGCTAACTATGGCTACACCTTC. Encoded protein: CASAQGPANYGYTF.